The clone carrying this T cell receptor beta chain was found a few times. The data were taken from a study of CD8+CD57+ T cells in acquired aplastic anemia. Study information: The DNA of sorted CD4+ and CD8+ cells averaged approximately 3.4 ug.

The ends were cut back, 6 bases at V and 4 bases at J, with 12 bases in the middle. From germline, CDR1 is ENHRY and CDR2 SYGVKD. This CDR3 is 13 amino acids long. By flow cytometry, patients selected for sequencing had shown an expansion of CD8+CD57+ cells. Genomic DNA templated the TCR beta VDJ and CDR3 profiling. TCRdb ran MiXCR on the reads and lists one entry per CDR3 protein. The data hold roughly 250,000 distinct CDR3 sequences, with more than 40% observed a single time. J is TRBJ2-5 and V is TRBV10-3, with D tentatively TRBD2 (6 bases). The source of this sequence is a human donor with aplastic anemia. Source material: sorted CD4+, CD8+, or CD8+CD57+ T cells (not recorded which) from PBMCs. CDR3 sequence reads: CAISDGGTETQYF. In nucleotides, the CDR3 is TGTGCCATCAGCGACGGCGGGACAGAGACCCAGTACTTC.